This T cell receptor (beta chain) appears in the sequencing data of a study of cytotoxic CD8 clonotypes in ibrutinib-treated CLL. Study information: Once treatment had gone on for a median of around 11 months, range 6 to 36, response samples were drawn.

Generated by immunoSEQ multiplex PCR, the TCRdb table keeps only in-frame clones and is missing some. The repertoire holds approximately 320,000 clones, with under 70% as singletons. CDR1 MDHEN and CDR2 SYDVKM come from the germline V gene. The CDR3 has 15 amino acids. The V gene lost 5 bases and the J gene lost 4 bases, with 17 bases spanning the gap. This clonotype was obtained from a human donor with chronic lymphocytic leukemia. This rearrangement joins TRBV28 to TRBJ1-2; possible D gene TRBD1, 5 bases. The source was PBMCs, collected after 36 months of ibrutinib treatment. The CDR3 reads CASSMTARRPYGYTF. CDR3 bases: TGTGCCAGCAGTATGACAGCGCGAAGACCCTATGGCTACACCTTC.